A single sample is the source of the 6 T cell receptor beta chains below, sequenced in a study of blood T cells in healthy people across ages. Next came a second PCR, run for about 7 to 12 cycles, which used a sample-barcoded 5' primer along with a J-beta primer mix. Each CDR3 protein is one row after TCRdb ran MiXCR on the 5' RACE reads. The sample holds some 1.5 million distinct CDR3 sequences, roughly 27% seen once. The material sequenced was blood. The receptors here all came from a young woman in good health.

This clonotype was found once. The chain joins TRBV10-3 to TRBJ2-5, with D possibly being TRBD1 (7 bases). CDR3 length: 15 amino acids. The germline V gene encodes CDR1 ENHRY and CDR2 SYGVKD. Trimming took 5 bases from V and 5 from J, leaving 18 bases between them. CDR3 nucleotide sequence: TGTGCCATCAGTAAGCCGGAGGGGGCGAAGGAGACCCAGTACTTC. Encoded protein: CAISKPEGAKETQYF.

The sample holds many counts of this clonotype. This sequence joins TRBV12-3 or TRBV12-4 and TRBJ2-7; maybe TRBD2 (5 bases). The CDR3 runs 14 residues. V gave up 7 bases and J gave up 6 bases, with 19 bases separating them. CDR3 in amino acids: CASIRGAGRGEQYF. Here the CDR3 DNA reads TGTGCCAGCATCCGCGGTGCAGGTCGGGGCGAGCAGTACTTC.

In its sample, this clonotype was seen many times. The chain recombines TRBV29-1 with TRBJ2-1; D is uncertain. Per the germline V gene, CDR1 is SQVTM and CDR2 is ANQGSEA. V was cut by 6 bases and J by 0 bases, with 15 bases left in between. The CDR3 extends over 15 amino acids. CDR3 sequence reads: CSVDGRPSSYNEQFF. DNA of the CDR3: TGCAGCGTGGATGGACGGCCGAGCTCCTACAATGAGCAGTTCTTC.

Notes on this clonotype: A clone one base away is much larger, so this may be a read error. V is TRBV7-9 and J is TRBJ2-5, with TRBD1 matching over 7 bases. Trimming removed 5 bases from V and 13 bases from J; junction bases left unmatched: 19. The CDR3 length is 15 residues. CDR1 and CDR2 (germline): SEHNR, FQNEAQ (reference sequence). This CDR3 reads CASSARQGSVNERYF. The CDR3 nucleotides read TGTGCCAGCAGCGCCAGACAGGGATCGGTCAACGAGCGGTACTTC.

The chain combines TRBV6-6 with TRBJ1-6, with D hard to call. Trimming pared 0 bases from V and 10 bases from J, leaving 19 bases between. The CDR3 has 17 residues. Germline V gene data show CDR1 as MNHNY and CDR2 as SVGAGI (reference sequence). This CDR3 is CASSYSPRTRVRSPLHF. The CDR3 bases are TGTGCCAGCAGTTACTCGCCCCGTACCCGTGTGAGATCACCCCTCCACTTT.

This clonotype has only a few counts. The germline gene is not matched at one end of the junction; a read error may be the cause. V gene TRBV11-2 combines with J gene TRBJ2-7, with a possible D match to TRBD1 (6 bases). The germline gives CDR1 SGHAT, CDR2 FQNNGV. The CDR3 runs to 13 residues. CDR3: CSSSAQTGYEQYF. The CDR3 DNA follows: TGTTCCAGCAGCGCCCAGACAGGCTACGAGCAGTACTTC.